These T cell receptor beta chains were read from a single sample in a study of blood T cells in healthy people across ages. TCRdb reprocessed the 5' RACE reads via MiXCR and lists one record per CDR3 protein. Of about 670,000 distinct CDR3 sequences detected, 52% appear once; the ten largest clones hold 13%. Material: blood. These TCRs come from an elderly woman in good health. The CDR3 runs from the conserved cysteine through the conserved F or W. Fields, in order: J gene, clone size, D gene, V gene, CDR3 protein, CDR3 DNA. A D gene is named only where the DNA matches it firmly. Rows may omit the clone size; those that give it use once, few, many or a size class.

TRBJ2-6	many	.	TRBV6-5	CAISEFLGANVLTF	TGTGCCATTTCGGAATTTCTCGGGGCCAACGTCCTGACTTTC
TRBJ2-1	.	TRBD2	TRBV7-9	CASSGLGTSGKSTHNEQFF	TGTGCCAGCAGCGGGCTCGGGACTAGCGGGAAGAGCACCCACAATGAGCAGTTCTTC
TRBJ2-5	.	TRBD1	TRBV28	CASSTRTGSYQETRYF	TGTGCCAGCAGTACCAGGACAGGGTCCTACCAAGAGACCCGGTACTTC
TRBJ2-3	many	TRBD1	TRBV12-3/TRBV12-4	CASQDRGGTDTQYF	TGTGCTTCACAGGACAGGGGGGGCACAGATACGCAGTATTTT
TRBJ2-7	once	TRBD2	TRBV29-1	CSAVGVLAGRYEQYF	TGCAGCGCCGTGGGGGTACTAGCGGGGAGGTACGAGCAGTACTTC
TRBJ1-5	.	TRBD1	TRBV20-1	CSAVPRQGEGQPQHF	TGCAGTGCCGTGCCCAGACAGGGCGAGGGTCAGCCCCAGCATTTT
TRBJ1-4	.	.	TRBV5-1	CASRGTTTNEKLFF	TGCGCCAGCAGAGGGACGACAACTAATGAAAAACTGTTTTTT
TRBJ1-5	few	.	TRBV4-1	CASSQEPHTVQPQHF	TGCGCCAGCAGCCAGGAACCTCATACAGTTCAGCCCCAGCATTTT
TRBJ2-3	many	TRBD1	TRBV12-3/TRBV12-4	CASRPTGPRDTQYF	TGTGCCAGCAGACCGACAGGGCCTAGGGATACGCAGTATTTT
TRBJ2-1	many	TRBD1	TRBV7-6	CASSSLTGSSYNEQFF	TGTGCCAGCAGCTCTTTGACAGGGAGCTCCTACAATGAGCAGTTCTTC
TRBJ1-5	few	TRBD1	TRBV28	CASSLGGTGSNQPQHF	TGTGCCAGCAGTTTAGGGGGGACAGGGAGCAATCAGCCCCAGCATTTT
TRBJ2-1	many	.	TRBV20-1	CSARRGRWYNEQFF	TGCAGTGCTAGGAGGGGCCGATGGTACAATGAGCAGTTCTTC
TRBJ2-1	.	TRBD1	TRBV5-1	CASSLHHGTGGSYNEQFF	TGCGCCAGCAGCTTGCACCACGGGACAGGGGGCTCCTACAATGAGCAGTTCTTC
TRBJ2-5	many	.	TRBV29-1	CSVEGGAKTQYF	TGCAGCGTTGAAGGGGGCGCGAAGACCCAGTACTTC
TRBJ2-7	.	.	TRBV20-1	CSASRGSPSYEQYF	TGCAGTGCTTCGAGGGGGTCACCCTCCTACGAGCAGTACTTC
TRBJ2-3	.	.	TRBV12-3/TRBV12-4	CASSLEGVGADTQYF	TGTGCCAGCAGTTTAGAAGGGGTGGGGGCAGATACGCAGTATTTT
TRBJ2-3	.	TRBD2	TRBV9	CASSVGGSPDTQYF	TGTGCCAGCAGCGTGGGCGGGAGCCCAGATACGCAGTATTTT
TRBJ1-1	.	.	TRBV5-1	CASSKPDMNTEAFF	TGCGCCAGCAGCAAGCCGGACATGAACACTGAAGCTTTCTTT
TRBJ2-5	.	.	TRBV7-2	CASSLAAGQATQYF	TGTGCCAGCAGCTTAGCGGCGGGACAAGCGACCCAGTACTTC
TRBJ1-4	few	.	TRBV25-1	CASSEQGPSNEKLFF	TGTGCCAGCAGTGAACAAGGACCTTCTAATGAAAAACTGTTTTTT
TRBJ1-2	many	.	TRBV4-1	CASSSIIGRDGYTF	TGCGCCAGCAGCTCTATCATTGGCAGGGATGGCTACACCTTC
TRBJ2-2	.	TRBD2	TRBV25-1	CASTRNSGSGTGELFF	TGTGCCAGCACCCGAAATAGCGGGAGCGGCACCGGGGAGCTGTTTTTT
TRBJ2-7	many	TRBD1	TRBV20-1	CSATRQGAGEQYF	TGCAGTGCTACCCGTCAGGGGGCCGGCGAGCAGTACTTC
TRBJ2-7	once	TRBD2	TRBV2	CASSDRGRLDEQYF	TGTGCCAGCAGTGATCGCGGGAGGTTAGACGAGCAGTACTTC
TRBJ2-3	.	.	TRBV7-2	CASSLATGSHRTDTQYF	TGTGCCAGCAGCTTAGCCACAGGGTCTCACAGGACAGATACGCAGTATTTT
TRBJ2-1	.	.	TRBV25-1	CASSSTYRDYSYNEQFF	TGTGCCAGCAGTTCAACTTACAGGGACTACTCCTACAATGAGCAGTTCTTC
TRBJ1-2	.	.	TRBV9	CASAAQVGEDGYTF	TGTGCCAGCGCTGCGCAAGTGGGGGAGGATGGCTACACCTTC
TRBJ2-7	.	.	TRBV29-1	CSVVSPSYEQYF	TGCAGCGTTGTATCACCTTCCTACGAGCAGTACTTC
TRBJ2-5	many	.	TRBV5-1	CASSSREIGETQYF	TGCGCCAGCAGTTCGCGGGAAATAGGGGAGACCCAGTACTTC
TRBJ2-6	many	.	TRBV11-2	CASSPGPGANVLTF	TGTGCCAGCAGCCCTGGACCTGGGGCCAACGTCCTGACTTTC
TRBJ2-5	.	.	TRBV5-1	CASSWRACGQETQYF	TGCGCCAGCAGCTGGAGGGCTTGCGGCCAAGAGACCCAGTACTTC
TRBJ1-2	many	TRBD1	TRBV20-1	CSARQGLGYGYTF	TGCAGTGCTCGACAGGGTCTTGGGTATGGCTACACCTTC
TRBJ2-7	many	.	TRBV18	CASSPPGGSEGFNEQYF	TGTGCCAGCTCACCACCGGGGGGCTCAGAGGGGTTCAACGAGCAGTACTTC
TRBJ2-3	many	.	TRBV6-5	CASSYSSGSRGPTDTQYF	TGTGCCAGCAGTTACTCGTCCGGGAGTCGGGGTCCGACAGATACGCAGTATTTT